This entry is about one TCR beta chain. This clonotype has just a few counts. There is no known antigen for this receptor. Nothing much larger sits one base from this clone, and base qualities are not available. Sequences SGHTA (CDR1) and FQGNSA (CDR2) are obtained from the germline V gene. At the junction V is shortened by 5 bases and J by 1 base, with 24 bases in between. The CDR3 runs 19 amino acids, cysteine and phenylalanine included. The only DNA kept is the CDR3, 57 bases in frame from the first base. PBMCs were isolated by Ficoll-Paque density gradient centrifugation. The data are from a study of T-cell memory formation after mild COVID-19 (dated by TCRdb to 2020 to 2023). About the study as a whole: TCR sequence clusters from the two donors were found to be largely donor specific. In a couple of donors, T-cell clones that expanded and contracted after mild COVID-19 were tracked by sequencing TCRalpha and TCRbeta repertoires over time. Two young, previously healthy adult volunteers made up the cohort, one male and one female.

Sequencing used an Illumina NovaSeq 6000. Using 5'RACE with constant-segment primers, TCRalpha and TCRbeta cDNA libraries were constructed, with sample barcodes and unique molecular identifiers added in the process. RNA was extracted from every sample with Trizol reagent. Library amplification was performed in two PCR steps, and a second sample barcode and Illumina TruSeq adapters were introduced in the second step. Sequencing of the libraries was done on an Illumina NovaSeq, producing 2 x 150 bp paired-end reads. In the paper's pipeline: The reads were demultiplexed and collapsed into UMI-guided consensus sequences using migec v1.2.7. Using mixcr v2.1.11, the UMI consensuses were aligned to TRA and TRB V and J templates and assembled into clonotypes. A clonotype was counted as expanded or contracted only if both edgeR and NoisET called the change significant, with noise models trained on biological replicates. For edgeR calls, a false discovery rate-adjusted p below 0.01 and a log2 fold-change threshold of 1 were applied. As an exploratory analysis of dynamics, max-normalized trajectories of the 1000 most abundant clonotypes were examined by PCA with hierarchical clustering. Separately sequenced CD4+ and CD8+ repertoires were used to assign the CD4 or CD8 phenotype of responding clones. TCRdb passed the public sequencing reads through fastp at Q25 and MiXCR, retaining productive beta sequences. CDR3 protein duplicates are merged, each entry listing the most common genes and DNA. In this record, the V and J calls reflect TCRdb's handling and not the investigators' own analysis. This sample gives hundreds of thousands of distinct CDR3 sequences in total; 13% to 15% of them show up just once. The top ten clonotypes cover 22% of the sample.

Study-wide conclusions, independent of this receptor: SARS-CoV-2 specificity of the second-wave clones peaking on day 37 was not confirmed. From day 15 to 85, contracting clones showed balanced CD4/CD8 phenotypes, whereas a second wave of clones that expanded from day 15 to 37 leaned towards CD4+. The study covered only two mild cases, and larger cohorts including severe cases with pre-infection samples were considered necessary. Contracting CD4+ clones appeared mostly in the CM and EM memory subsets, whereas CD8+ clones were enriched in EMRA. The detection of some responding clones in pre-infection memory suggests that pre-existing cross-reactive memory T cells joined the SARS-CoV-2 response.

The rearrangement combines TRBV7-2 with TRBJ2-4, and the D gene may be TRBD2, 7 bases matching. The sequencing input was PBMCs or a T cell subset sorted from them (not recorded which). This clonotype originated in a man between 18 and 29 years old who had mild COVID-19 (a few samples of this study predate the infection). The sample titles of this study are shuffled in the database, so cell type and time point are left out; the donor was told from shared clones. The CDR3 has the sequence CASSTQAGPTGGAKNIQYF. The nucleotides are TGTGCCAGCAGCACACAAGCGGGGCCGACAGGTGGCGCCAAAAACATTCAGTACTTC.